The 30 T cell receptor beta chains presented below share a single source sample, sequenced in a study of blood T cell repertoires in COVID-19. Method: immunoSEQ multiplex PCR; TCRdb's copy keeps in-frame clones and lacks some. The table has 140,000 to 150,000 clones, approximately 88% seen once. Sequencing was carried out using peripheral blood. The receptors come from a woman aged 45 to 65 with acute or convalescent COVID-19.

The V call is TRBV5-1, the J call TRBJ2-7; perhaps TRBD1 as D (5 bases). V lost 0 bases and J 2 bases, leaving 9 bases between the germline ends. The CDR3 covers 14 residues. The germline CDR1 and CDR2 sequences are SGHRS and YFSETQ. The CDR3 here is CASSLAQVTYEQYF. In nucleotides, the CDR3 is TGCGCCAGCAGCTTGGCACAGGTTACCTACGAGCAGTACTTC.

CDR3 residues: CAISEFAEGTEAFF. The CDR3 DNA follows: TGTGCCATCAGTGAGTTTGCTGAGGGCACTGAAGCTTTCTTT. J is TRBJ1-1 and V is TRBV10-3; D is unclear. The CDR3 has 14 amino acids. Germline assignment: CDR1 ENHRY and CDR2 SYGVKD. V was cut by 1 base and J by 4 bases, with 10 bases left in between.

The V call is TRBV7-3, the J call TRBJ2-7; 8 bases agree with TRBD1. The trim removed 4 bases at V and 6 bases at J, leaving 5 bases unmatched. CDR3 length equals 13 residues. Germline CDR1 SGHTA, CDR2 FQGTGA. DNA for the CDR3: TGTGCCAGCAGCTCTGGGACAGGCCCCGAGCAGTACTTC. Translating it yields CASSSGTGPEQYF.

V and J are TRBV5-1 and TRBJ1-5; D might be TRBD1 (5 bases). Germline V gene lookup returns CDR1 SGHRS and CDR2 YFSETQ. Trimming removed 2 bases from V and 8 bases from J, with 11 bases in between. The CDR3 spans 13 residues. The CDR3 protein is CASSFQGTEPQHF. In DNA form, the CDR3 reads TGCGCCAGCAGCTTCCAGGGTACAGAGCCCCAGCATTTT.

V usage is TRBV3-1 (or the pseudogene TRBV3-2) and J usage is TRBJ1-5; 7 nucleotides line up with TRBD1. CDR1 and CDR2 from the germline V gene are LGHDT and YNNKEL (reference sequence). This CDR3 is 18 amino acids long. The V segment lost 3 bases and the J segment 1 base; nucleotides outside the gene matches: 12. CDR3 sequence reads: CASSQGHPGGLSNQPQHF. The CDR3 DNA reads as TGTGCCAGCAGCCAGGGTCATCCAGGGGGGTTGAGCAATCAGCCCCAGCATTTT.

This rearrangement joins TRBV4-2 to TRBJ1-4; 7 bases agree with TRBD1. In germline, CDR1 is LGHNA, CDR2 YNFKEQ. The CDR3 spans 17 residues. J was trimmed by 3 bases and V by 0 bases; bases with no gene match: 7. The CDR3 DNA reads as TGTGCCAGCAGCCAAGACCCGACAGGGCAACCTAATGAAAAACTGTTTTTT. This codes for CASSQDPTGQPNEKLFF.

The gene calls are TRBV12-3 or TRBV12-4 and TRBJ1-1, with D perhaps matching TRBD1 (5 bases). The V end was cut by 5 bases, the J end by 11 bases, with 12 bases between. The CDR3 is made up of 11 amino acids. CDR3 region: CASSREGQAFF. In DNA, the CDR3 is TGTGCCAGCAGTAGGGAGGGGCAGGCTTTCTTT.

The chain employs TRBV9 and TRBJ1-1, with TRBD1 identical over 7 bases. V dropped 5 bases and J dropped 2; count of bases not matched to a gene: 3. Looked up from germline, CDR1 is SGDLS and CDR2 is YYNGEE. This CDR3 has 13 amino acids. CDR3 protein: CASSQGGNTEAFF. In DNA form, the CDR3 reads TGTGCCAGCAGTCAGGGGGGCAACACTGAAGCTTTCTTT.

The V gene is TRBV19, the J gene TRBJ2-1; 9 bases are a match to TRBD2. V gave up 3 bases and J gave up 7 bases; unmatched junction bases: 10. Germline CDR1 reads LNHDA; CDR2 reads SQIVND (reference sequence). This CDR3 comprises 16 residues. The CDR3 protein is CASSIWLAGRGNEQFF. CDR3 nucleotide sequence: TGTGCCAGTAGTATTTGGCTAGCGGGACGAGGGAATGAGCAGTTCTTC.

This clone was detected a few times. V is TRBV7-8 and J is TRBJ1-2; 7 nucleotides agree with TRBD1. Trimming removed 2 bases from V and 5 bases from J; junction bases left unmatched: 17. Germline V lookup: CDR1 SGHVS, CDR2 FQNEAQ. The CDR3 length is 18 residues. The CDR3 DNA reads as TGTGCCAGCAGCTTATTCGCGTCTCAGACAGGGTGGACTTATGGCTACACCTTC. Protein: CASSLFASQTGWTYGYTF. The entire variable domain, with the rest obtained from reference TRBV7-8 and TRBJ1-2, is as follows: GAGVSQSPRYKVAKRGQDVALRCDPISGHVSLFWYQQALGQGPEFLTYFQNEAQLDKSGLPSDRFFAERPEGSVSTLKIQRTQQEDSAVYLCASSLFASQTGWTYGYTFGSGTRLTVV.

The V call is TRBV18, the J call TRBJ2-1; TRBD2 might be the D (5 bases). Germline-derived CDR1 and CDR2 are KGHSH and LQKENI. The CDR3 totals 14 residues. Trimming left V 3 bases short and J 9 bases short, with 15 bases between. The CDR3 DNA is TGTGCCAGCTCACCTGAGGGTTTCCGGGGTGAGCAGTTCTTC. Its translation is CASSPEGFRGEQFF.

This clone was seen a few times. CDR3 nucleotide sequence: TGTGCCAGCTCACCACTTAGAAACAGGTGGACGGACAATCAGCCCCAGCATTTT. It specifies CASSPLRNRWTDNQPQHF. The chain has TRBV18 and TRBJ1-5; weak D call: TRBD1 (5 bases). In germline, CDR1 is KGHSH, CDR2 LQKENI. Trimming shortened V by 1 base and J by 3 bases, and 19 bases separated the two germline ends. The CDR3 is 18 amino acids.

This clone came up a few times. The gene calls are TRBV6-6 and TRBJ2-1, with 7 bases identical to TRBD1. Losses at the gene ends were 2 bases for V and 12 bases for J; bases not matched to a gene: 10. This CDR3 region has 14 residues. The germline gives CDR1 MNHNY, CDR2 SVGAGI (reference sequence). CDR3 nucleotide sequence: TGTGCCAGCAGTTACCAGTTACAGGGGATTGGGCAGTTCTTC. It translates to CASSYQLQGIGQFF.

This chain connects TRBV7-9 to TRBJ1-2; 9 bases fit TRBD1. CDR1 is SEHNR, CDR2 FQNEAQ, per germline (reference sequence). The V and J ends lost 6 bases and 7 bases, in that order; junction bases with no gene match: 9. The CDR3 is 14 amino acids. The CDR3 reads CASRSTQGAFGYTF. Here the CDR3 DNA reads TGTGCCAGCAGATCTACACAGGGGGCTTTTGGCTACACCTTC.

The CDR3: CASSEHRQGGVYGYTF. CDR3 nucleotide sequence: TGTGCCAGCAGCGAACACCGACAGGGGGGCGTCTATGGCTACACCTTC. This sequence joins TRBV9 and TRBJ1-2, with TRBD1 matching over 9 bases. J lost 4 bases, V lost 3 bases, and 10 bases had no gene match. The CDR3 length is 16 residues. Looked up from germline, CDR1 is SGDLS and CDR2 is YYNGEE.

The J gene is TRBJ1-5, the V gene TRBV12-5; weak D call: TRBD1 (6 bases). This CDR3 spans 12 amino acids. Germline CDR1 LGHNT, CDR2 FRNRAP. The V and J ends lost 5 bases and 6 bases respectively, with 8 bases between them. The CDR3 here is CASGTGTQPQHF. CDR3 nucleotide sequence: TGTGCTAGTGGTACAGGGACTCAGCCCCAGCATTTT.

This chain joins TRBV5-1 and TRBJ2-1, with D perhaps TRBD2 (6 bases). The CDR3 is made up of 14 amino acids. Trimming left V 3 bases short and J 7 bases short, with 14 bases between. CDR1 is SGHRS, CDR2 YFSETQ, per germline. The CDR3 loop reads CASSYRRVGNEQFF. In DNA form, the CDR3 reads TGCGCCAGCAGCTACCGGAGGGTGGGGAATGAGCAGTTCTTC.

The chain recombines TRBV7-2 with TRBJ2-5; no definite D call. Germline lookup yields CDR1 SGHTA and CDR2 FQGNSA. The V and J ends lost 1 base and 5 bases respectively, with 8 bases between them. CDR3 length equals 13 residues. The CDR3 loop reads CASSLGGPETQYF. The CDR3 DNA is TGTGCCAGCAGCTTAGGCGGTCCGGAGACCCAGTACTTC.

The chain links TRBV28 to TRBJ1-1; 10 nucleotides line up with TRBD1. The CDR3 sequence is 15 residues long. The junction had 3 bases not matched to a gene; V was cut back by 4 bases and J by 1 base. Germline V gives CDR1 MDHEN, CDR2 SYDVKM. The CDR3 bases are TGTGCCAGCAGTTACCGGGACAGGGGGAACACTGAAGCTTTCTTT. It yields the protein CASSYRDRGNTEAFF.

The chain employs TRBV28 and TRBJ2-5; TRBD2 matches 11 bases. Unmatched junction bases numbered 9, after V lost 1 base and J lost 2 bases. The germline gives CDR1 MDHEN, CDR2 SYDVKM. This CDR3 is built from 18 residues. This CDR3 is CASSLLRLAGGRQETQYF. Written as DNA, the CDR3 is TGTGCCAGCAGTTTATTGCGCCTAGCGGGGGGCAGACAAGAGACCCAGTACTTC.

This chain joins TRBV2 and TRBJ2-5, with 14 bases aligning to TRBD2. V was pared by 1 base and J by 5 bases, with 6 bases of the junction left unmatched. CDR1 and CDR2 (germline): SNHLY, FYNNEI. The CDR3 is 17 residues long. The CDR3 DNA sequence: TGTGCCAGCAGTGAAGGACTAGCGGGAGGGCCGGGGGAGACCCAGTACTTC. Translating gives CASSEGLAGGPGETQYF. Looking up the rest from reference TRBV2 and TRBJ2-5 gives the full variable domain: EPEVTQTPSHQVTQMGQEVILRCVPISNHLYFYWYRQILGQKVEFLVSFYNNEISEKSEIFDDQFSVERPDGSNFTLKIRSTKLEDSAMYFCASSEGLAGGPGETQYFGPGTRLLVL.

This clone was picked up one time. The chain links TRBV18 to TRBJ1-2; a possible D gene is TRBD1 (5 bases). The germline CDR1 and CDR2 sequences are KGHSH and LQKENI. CDR3 length: 14 amino acids. The V end was cut by 2 bases, the J end by 5 bases, with 12 bases between. CDR3 amino acids: CASSPGAGLYGYTF. The CDR3 region has the DNA TGTGCCAGCTCACCAGGGGCAGGCTTATATGGCTACACCTTC.

The chain carries TRBV7-9 and TRBJ2-1, with TRBD2 matching over 7 bases. V was clipped by 3 bases and J by 6 bases; unmatched bases: 11. Germline CDR1 is SEHNR and CDR2 is FQNEAQ (reference sequence). CDR3 length equals 16 residues. CDR3 in amino acids: CASSLSRGSSFNEQFF. The CDR3 nucleotides are TGTGCCAGCAGCTTGTCGCGCGGGAGCAGTTTCAATGAGCAGTTCTTC.

The chain carries TRBV24-1 and TRBJ1-2; tentative D call: TRBD1 (6 bases). Between the trimmed V and J ends, which lost 12 bases and 5 bases, there was a span of 15 bases. Germline CDR1 KGHDR, CDR2 SFDVKD. The CDR3 is 12 amino acids. CDR3 region: CAASGGPYGYTF. The DNA for the CDR3 is TGTGCCGCCTCGGGGGGGCCTTATGGCTACACCTTC.

In its sample, this clone was seen once. The chain employs TRBV2 and TRBJ2-3; 11 positions match TRBD2. CDR3 length equals 13 residues. Germline values: CDR1 SNHLY, CDR2 FYNNEI. The V gene end was trimmed by 10 bases and the J gene end by 3 bases; junction bases not matched to a gene: 3. The CDR3 reads CATGTSGTDTQYF. In DNA, the CDR3 is TGTGCCACCGGGACTAGCGGAACAGATACGCAGTATTTT.

The V call is TRBV2, the J call TRBJ1-1, with 10 positions matching TRBD1. Germline trimming cut 5 bases from V and 8 bases from J; bases unmatched to any gene: 11. CDR3 size: 15 residues. CDR1 and CDR2 (germline): SNHLY, FYNNEI. The CDR3: CASSTVAPGQGEAFF. CDR3 in DNA: TGTGCCAGCAGTACTGTCGCCCCGGGACAGGGGGAAGCTTTCTTT.

The chain is built from TRBV30 and TRBJ2-5, with 13 bases lining up with TRBD2. V gave up 3 bases and J gave up 5 bases; unmatched junction bases: 9. CDR1 and CDR2 from the germline V gene are GTSNPN and SVGIG (reference sequence). The length of the CDR3 is 16 residues. The CDR3 region has the DNA TGTGCCTGGAGCTTAACCGGGACTAGCGGGGTGGAGACCCAGTACTTC. It translates to CAWSLTGTSGVETQYF.

The chain combines TRBV5-1 with TRBJ2-3; 10 positions match TRBD2. The ends lost 4 bases at V and 4 bases at J; junction bases unmatched: 6. Per germline, CDR1 SGHRS and CDR2 YFSETQ. This CDR3 spans 15 amino acids. The CDR3 is CASSVILAGADTQYF. DNA of the CDR3: TGCGCCAGCAGCGTAATTCTAGCGGGAGCAGATACGCAGTATTTT.

The CDR3 loop is CASSLRLTEEGEQYF. Written as DNA, the CDR3 is TGTGCCAGCAGCTTAAGACTAACGGAGGAAGGCGAGCAGTACTTC. The chain combines TRBV7-8 with TRBJ2-7; a weak D match, TRBD2 (5 bases). This CDR3 spans 15 amino acids. Germline V gene lookup returns CDR1 SGHVS and CDR2 FQNEAQ. V lost 2 bases to trimming and J lost 6 bases, with 17 bases between them.

This clone was found a few times. DNA of the CDR3: TGTGCCAGCAGTTTACTTAATGAAAAACTGTTTTTT. Protein sequence: CASSLLNEKLFF. The chain couples TRBV28 to TRBJ1-4, with D uncertain. From germline, CDR1 is MDHEN and CDR2 SYDVKM. CDR3 length: 12 residues. The V end lost 2 bases, the J end lost 4 bases, and 2 bases lay between the germline ends.